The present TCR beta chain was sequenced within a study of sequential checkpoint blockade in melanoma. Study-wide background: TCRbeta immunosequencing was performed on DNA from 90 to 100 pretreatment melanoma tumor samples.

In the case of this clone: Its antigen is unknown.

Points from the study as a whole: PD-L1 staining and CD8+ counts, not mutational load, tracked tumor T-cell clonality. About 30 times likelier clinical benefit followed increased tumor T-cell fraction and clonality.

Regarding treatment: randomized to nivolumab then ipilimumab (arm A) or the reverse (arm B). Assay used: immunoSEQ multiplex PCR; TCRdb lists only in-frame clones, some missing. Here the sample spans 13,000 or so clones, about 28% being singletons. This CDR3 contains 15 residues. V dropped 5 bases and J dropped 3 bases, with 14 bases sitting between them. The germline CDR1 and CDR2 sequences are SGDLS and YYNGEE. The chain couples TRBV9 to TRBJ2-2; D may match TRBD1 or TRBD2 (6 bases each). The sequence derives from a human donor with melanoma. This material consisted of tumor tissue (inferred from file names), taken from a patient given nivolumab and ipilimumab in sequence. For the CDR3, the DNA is TGTGCCAGCAGTGAAGGGGGGACCTACACCGGGGAGCTGTTTTTT. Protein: CASSEGGTYTGELFF.